The clone carrying this TCR beta chain was detected ten times or more. Its antigen is as yet unknown. The data were obtained in a study of neurological immune-mediated disorders. Findings of the study overall: While HTLV-1-associated myelopathy showed the greatest TCR clonal expansion, multiple sclerosis showed the least, falling below healthy controls.

TCRdb ran MiXCR on the 5' RACE reads and lists one entry per CDR3 protein. This sample has more than 50,000 distinct CDR3 sequences, with around 4.2% found just once. CDR3 length: 14 amino acids. V shed 5 bases, J shed 8 bases, and the junction held 9 bases outside the gene matches. The V call is TRBV12-3 or TRBV12-4, the J call TRBJ1-2, with TRBD1 matching over 9 bases. Material: PBMCs. The receptor was derived from a man aged 25-45 years with multiple sclerosis. This chain's CDR3 is CASSQDRGTGGYTF. The CDR3 region has the DNA TGTGCCAGCAGTCAGGACAGGGGCACGGGAGGCTACACCTTC.